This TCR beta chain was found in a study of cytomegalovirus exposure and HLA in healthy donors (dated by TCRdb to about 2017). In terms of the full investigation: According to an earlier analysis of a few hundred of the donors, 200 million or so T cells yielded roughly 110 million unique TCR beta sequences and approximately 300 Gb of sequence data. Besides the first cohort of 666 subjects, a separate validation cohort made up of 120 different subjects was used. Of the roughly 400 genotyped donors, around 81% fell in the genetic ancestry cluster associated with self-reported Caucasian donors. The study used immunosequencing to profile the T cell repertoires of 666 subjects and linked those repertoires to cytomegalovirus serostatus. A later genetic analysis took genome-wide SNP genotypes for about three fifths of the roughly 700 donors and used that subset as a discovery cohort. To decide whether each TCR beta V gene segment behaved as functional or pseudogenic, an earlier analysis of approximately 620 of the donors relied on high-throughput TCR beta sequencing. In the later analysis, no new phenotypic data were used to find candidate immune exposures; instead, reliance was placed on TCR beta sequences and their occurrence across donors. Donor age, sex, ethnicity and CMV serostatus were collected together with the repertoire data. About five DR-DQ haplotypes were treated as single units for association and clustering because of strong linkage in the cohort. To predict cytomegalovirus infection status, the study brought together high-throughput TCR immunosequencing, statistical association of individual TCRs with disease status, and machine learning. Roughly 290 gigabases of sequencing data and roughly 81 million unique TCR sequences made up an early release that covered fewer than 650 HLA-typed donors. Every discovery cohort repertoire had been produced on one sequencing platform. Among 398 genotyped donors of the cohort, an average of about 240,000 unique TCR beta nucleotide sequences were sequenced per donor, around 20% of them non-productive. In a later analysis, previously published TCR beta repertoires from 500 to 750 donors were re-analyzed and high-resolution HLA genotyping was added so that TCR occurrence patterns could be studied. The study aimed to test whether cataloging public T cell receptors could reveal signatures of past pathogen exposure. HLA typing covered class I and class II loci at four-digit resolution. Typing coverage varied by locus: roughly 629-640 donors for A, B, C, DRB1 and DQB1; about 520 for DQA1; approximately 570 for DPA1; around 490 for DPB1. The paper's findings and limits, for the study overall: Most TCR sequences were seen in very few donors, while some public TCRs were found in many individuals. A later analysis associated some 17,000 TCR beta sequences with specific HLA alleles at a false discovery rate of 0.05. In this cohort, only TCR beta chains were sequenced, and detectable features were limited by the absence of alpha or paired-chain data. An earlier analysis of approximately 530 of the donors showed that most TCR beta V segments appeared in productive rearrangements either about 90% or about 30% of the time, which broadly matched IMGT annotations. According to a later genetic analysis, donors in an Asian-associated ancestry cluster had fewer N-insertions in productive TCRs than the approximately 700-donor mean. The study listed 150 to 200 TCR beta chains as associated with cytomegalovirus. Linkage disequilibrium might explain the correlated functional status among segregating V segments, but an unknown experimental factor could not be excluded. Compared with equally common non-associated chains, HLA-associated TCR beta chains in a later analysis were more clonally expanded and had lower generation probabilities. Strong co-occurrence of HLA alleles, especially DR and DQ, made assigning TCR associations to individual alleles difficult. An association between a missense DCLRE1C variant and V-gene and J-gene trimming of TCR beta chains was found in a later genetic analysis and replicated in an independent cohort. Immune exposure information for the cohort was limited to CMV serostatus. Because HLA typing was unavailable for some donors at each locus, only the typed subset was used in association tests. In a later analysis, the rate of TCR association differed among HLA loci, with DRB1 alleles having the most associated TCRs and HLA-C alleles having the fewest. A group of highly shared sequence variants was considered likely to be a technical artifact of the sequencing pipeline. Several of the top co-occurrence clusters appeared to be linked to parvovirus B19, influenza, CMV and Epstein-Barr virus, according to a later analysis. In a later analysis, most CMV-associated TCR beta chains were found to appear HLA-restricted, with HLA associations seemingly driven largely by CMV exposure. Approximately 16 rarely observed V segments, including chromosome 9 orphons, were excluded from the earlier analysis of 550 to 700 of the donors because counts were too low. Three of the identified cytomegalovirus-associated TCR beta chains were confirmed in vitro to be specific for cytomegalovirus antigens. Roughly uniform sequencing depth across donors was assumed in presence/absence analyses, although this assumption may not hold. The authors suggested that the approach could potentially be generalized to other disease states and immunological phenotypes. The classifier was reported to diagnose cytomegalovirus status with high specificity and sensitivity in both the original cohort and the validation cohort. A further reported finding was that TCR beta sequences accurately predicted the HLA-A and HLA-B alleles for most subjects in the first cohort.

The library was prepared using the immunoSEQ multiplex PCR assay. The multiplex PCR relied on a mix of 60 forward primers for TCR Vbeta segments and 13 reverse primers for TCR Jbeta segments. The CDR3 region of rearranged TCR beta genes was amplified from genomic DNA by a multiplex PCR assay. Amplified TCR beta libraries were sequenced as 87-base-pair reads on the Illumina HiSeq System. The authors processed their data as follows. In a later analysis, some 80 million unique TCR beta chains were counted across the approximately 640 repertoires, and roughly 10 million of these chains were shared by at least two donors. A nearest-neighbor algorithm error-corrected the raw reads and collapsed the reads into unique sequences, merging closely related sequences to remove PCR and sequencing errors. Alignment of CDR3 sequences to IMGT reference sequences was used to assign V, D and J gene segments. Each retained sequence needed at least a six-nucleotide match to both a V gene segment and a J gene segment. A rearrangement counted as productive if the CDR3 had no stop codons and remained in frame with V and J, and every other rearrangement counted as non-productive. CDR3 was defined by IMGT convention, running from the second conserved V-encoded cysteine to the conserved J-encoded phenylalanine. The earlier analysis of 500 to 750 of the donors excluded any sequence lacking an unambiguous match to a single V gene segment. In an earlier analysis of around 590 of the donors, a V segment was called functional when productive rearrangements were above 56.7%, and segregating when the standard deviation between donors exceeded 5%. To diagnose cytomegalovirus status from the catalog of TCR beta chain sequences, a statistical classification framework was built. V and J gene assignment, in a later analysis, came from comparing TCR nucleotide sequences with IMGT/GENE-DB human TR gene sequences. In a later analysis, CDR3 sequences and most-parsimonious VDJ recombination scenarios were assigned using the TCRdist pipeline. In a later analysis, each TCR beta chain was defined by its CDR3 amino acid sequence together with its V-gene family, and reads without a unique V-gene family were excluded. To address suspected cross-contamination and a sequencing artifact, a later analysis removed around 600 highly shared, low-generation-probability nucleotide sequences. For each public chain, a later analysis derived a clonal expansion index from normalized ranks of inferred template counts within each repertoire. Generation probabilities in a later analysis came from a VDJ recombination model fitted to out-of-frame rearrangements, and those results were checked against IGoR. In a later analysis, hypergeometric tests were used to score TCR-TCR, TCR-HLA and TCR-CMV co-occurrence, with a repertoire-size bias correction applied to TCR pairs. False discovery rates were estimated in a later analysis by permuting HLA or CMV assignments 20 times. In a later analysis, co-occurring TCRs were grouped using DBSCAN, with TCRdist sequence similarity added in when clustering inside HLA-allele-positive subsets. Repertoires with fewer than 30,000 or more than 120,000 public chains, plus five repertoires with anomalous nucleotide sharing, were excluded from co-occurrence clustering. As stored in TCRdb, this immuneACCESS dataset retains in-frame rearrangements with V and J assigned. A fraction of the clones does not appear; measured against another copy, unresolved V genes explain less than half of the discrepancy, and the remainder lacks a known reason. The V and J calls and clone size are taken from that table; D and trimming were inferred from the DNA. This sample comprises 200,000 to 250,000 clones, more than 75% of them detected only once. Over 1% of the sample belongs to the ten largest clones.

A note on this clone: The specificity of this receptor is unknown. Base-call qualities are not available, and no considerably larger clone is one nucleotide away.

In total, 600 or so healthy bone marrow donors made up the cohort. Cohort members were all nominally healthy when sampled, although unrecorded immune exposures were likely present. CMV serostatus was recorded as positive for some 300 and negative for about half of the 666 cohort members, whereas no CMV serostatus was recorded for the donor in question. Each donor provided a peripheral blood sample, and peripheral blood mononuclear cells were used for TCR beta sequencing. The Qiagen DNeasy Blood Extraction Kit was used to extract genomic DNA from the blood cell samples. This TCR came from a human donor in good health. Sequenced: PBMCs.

The CDR3 is CASSSAGARNNYGYTF. The nucleotide sequence reads TGTGCCAGCAGTTCAGCAGGGGCCAGAAACAACTATGGCTACACCTTC. The chain is encoded by TRBV28 joined to TRBJ1-2; a tentative D match to TRBD1 spans 6 bases. Trimming removed 4 bases from V and 2 bases from J, leaving 17 bases between the germline ends. The CDR3 holds 16 amino acids from the cysteine to the phenylalanine. The only DNA kept is the CDR3, 48 bases in frame from the first base. CDR1 and CDR2 were assigned from the germline V gene as MDHEN and SYDVKM.